This record covers a single TCR beta chain. The sample holds many counts of this clonotype. What this receptor recognizes is not known. Qualities for individual bases were not recorded, and no much larger clone is one base off. The treatment or condition label for this specimen denotes: live attenuated yellow fever vaccine strain. At each blood-draw timepoint, two biological replicates of bulk PBMCs were obtained. PBMCs were isolated from peripheral blood using a standard Ficoll-Paque protocol. TriZol was used to extract RNA from bulk PBMCs, CD4 and CD8 fractions, and dextramer-positive and dextramer-negative fractions. TCR cDNA was synthesized by 5'RACE template switching, which introduced a universal primer site and unique molecular identifiers. Priming of cDNA synthesis was performed from both the TCR alpha and TCR beta constant segments. Libraries were amplified in two PCR steps, with sample barcodes and sequencing adapters added in the second step. Libraries were sequenced on Illumina HiSeq 2500 (2x100 bp) or NovaSeq (2x150 bp). In the source study's methods: MIGEC was used to demultiplex reads and collapse the reads into UMI consensus sequences, and MiXCR was used for V(D)J alignment. Vaccine-responding clonotypes were defined with edgeR using replicate PBMC samples, requiring FDR below 0.01 and a log2 fold change above 5 up to day 15. Each bulk clonotype received a CD4 or CD8 identity based on whether the sequenced CD4 or CD8 repertoire contained that clonotype at higher abundance. The raw public data were reprocessed by TCRdb itself: fastp quality trimming at Q25, MiXCR clonotype calling, in-frame beta chains only. Rows with a matching CDR3 protein are joined into one entry that keeps the most common DNA and genes. V and J calls and clone size were set by TCRdb, not the authors. This sample is represented by just under 600,000 distinct CDR3 sequences; about 13% of them were singletons. Around 15% of the sample is taken by the ten largest.

The CDR3 covers 16 residues, taking in both the cysteine and the phenylalanine. Only the CDR3 DNA is retained, 48 bases long and in frame from the first base. V trim: 0 bases; J trim: 2 bases; unmatched bases: 3. Taken from the germline V gene (reference sequence), the CDR1 and CDR2 loops are LNHNV and YYDKDF. This specimen belongs to a study of T cells after yellow fever vaccination (dated by TCRdb to about 2019). A note on the overall study: The SMART-Seq v4 Ultra Low Input RNA kit was used to prepare libraries from fractions with low cell numbers. Bulk TCR alpha and beta repertoires were sequenced longitudinally to track T-cell clones before and after primary and booster YFV17D yellow fever vaccination. The cohort comprised two healthy male donors, one aged 18 to 30 and one aged 30 to 40 years. Blood was drawn at multiple timepoints before and after primary and secondary immunization, with bulk PBMC replicates and cell subsets isolated.

Results and caveats for the whole study, not just this receptor: Because abundant contaminating clonotypes from the bulk population could be contained in FACS-sorted repertoires, computational filtering was required. The secondary T-cell response was weaker than the primary response but faster, peaking on day 5 instead of day 15. After the booster, most of the clones that had expanded following primary vaccination were detected again (roughly 97% of CD4 and around nine tenths of CD8), which suggests that memory was broadly maintained. Because the study included only two donors, the extent to which the findings can be generalized is limited. A small share of clonotypes occurred in both CD4 and CD8 compartments, likely arising from convergent recombination.

This TCR was sampled from a man under 40 who received the YFV17D yellow fever vaccine. Rearrangement joined TRBV15 to TRBJ2-5, with 10 middle bases fitting TRBD1. Sequenced here: PBMCs, sampled on the day of the yellow fever booster vaccination. The DNA reads as follows: TGTGCCACCAGCAGAGACCGGACAGGGGGACAAGAGACCCAGTACTTC. It translates to CATSRDRTGGQETQYF.